This TCR beta chain emerged from a study of blood T cells in healthy people across ages. The germline CDR1 and CDR2 sequences are MNHEY and SVGEGT. The CDR3 totals 13 residues. Together with a sample-barcoded 5' primer, a J-beta primer mix was included in a second PCR lasting roughly 6 to 12 cycles. TCRdb re-analysed the 5' RACE reads in MiXCR, keeping a single row per CDR3 protein. The table lists 980,000 or so distinct CDR3 sequences, 48% of them singletons, with roughly an eighth in the top ten. About this clonotype itself: One end of the junction is discordant with germline, which a read error may explain.

This TCR came from a man between 25 and 39 years old in good health. This chain links TRBV6-2 or TRBV6-3 with TRBJ1-1; D possibly corresponds to TRBD1 (6 bases). Sequenced sample: blood. CDR3 in amino acids: CASSTDRSTDAFF. CDR3 sequence (DNA): TGTGCCAGCAGTACAGACAGGTCCACTGACGCTTTCTTT.